Presented here are 29 T cell receptor beta chains from one specimen sequenced in a study of blood T cell repertoires in COVID-19. Generated by immunoSEQ multiplex PCR, the TCRdb table keeps only in-frame clones and is missing some. The sample lists some 150,000 clones; about four fifths were seen once. Source material: peripheral blood. The receptors here all came from a man in his 60s with acute or convalescent COVID-19.

The rearrangement uses TRBV5-4 and TRBJ1-1; D is unresolved. Germline V gene lookup returns CDR1 SGHNT and CDR2 YYREEE (reference sequence). V dropped 2 bases and J dropped 1 base, with 6 bases sitting between them. The CDR3 contains 13 residues. CDR3 coding DNA: TGTGCCAGCAGCTTACTCGGGAACACTGAAGCTTTCTTT. Amino acid sequence: CASSLLGNTEAFF.

About this clone: At one end the junction does not follow the germline gene, possibly because of a read error. The CDR3, as DNA: TGTGCTAGCAGCTTAGGGCGGGCGGGGGGTCAAGAGACCCAGTACTTC. Amino acid sequence: CASSLGRAGGQETQYF. The rearrangement uses TRBV7-7 and TRBJ2-5, with TRBD2 matching over 8 bases. There are 16 residues in the CDR3. CDR1 is SSHAT and CDR2 is FNYEAQ in the germline V gene (reference sequence).

The chain is built from TRBV5-1 and TRBJ2-5, with D possibly being TRBD1 (5 bases). The germline V and J ends were trimmed by 0 bases and 0 bases, with 6 bases remaining between them. Looked up from germline, CDR1 is SGHRS and CDR2 is YFSETQ. The CDR3 spans 14 residues. For the CDR3, the DNA is TGCGCCAGCAGCTTGGGCAGGGACCAAGAGACCCAGTACTTC. It codes for CASSLGRDQETQYF.

The chain has TRBV7-2 and TRBJ2-2; D is possibly TRBD2 (5 bases). Germline loops: CDR1 SGHTA, CDR2 FQGNSA. The CDR3 contains 14 residues. Trimming cost V 5 bases and J 6 bases, with 13 bases left between them. CDR3 sequence reads: CASSPEVAPGELFF. The CDR3 bases are TGTGCCAGCAGCCCGGAGGTAGCGCCCGGGGAGCTGTTTTTT.

This clone was seen more than once but under ten times. The genes are TRBV7-2 and TRBJ2-1, with D tentatively TRBD2 (5 bases). Trimming shortened V by 6 bases and J by 0 bases, and 15 bases separated the two germline ends. CDR1 and CDR2 (germline): SGHTA, FQGNSA. This CDR3 is built from 16 residues. In DNA, the CDR3 is TGTGCCAGCAGAGACTTCAGCGGTAGCTCCTACAATGAGCAGTTCTTC. Translated: CASRDFSGSSYNEQFF. The whole variable domain, remainder taken from reference TRBV7-2 and TRBJ2-1, is GAGVSQSPSNKVTEKGKDVELRCDPISGHTALYWYRQSLGQGLEFLIYFQGNSAPDKSGLPSDRFSAERTGGSVSTLTIQRTQQEDSAVYLCASRDFSGSSYNEQFFGPGTRLTVL.

This clone was detected only a few times. This rearrangement joins TRBV7-2 to TRBJ1-5, with D perhaps TRBD1 (5 bases). Trimming pared 4 bases from V and 9 bases from J, leaving 13 bases between. Germline CDR1 reads SGHTA; CDR2 reads FQGNSA. The CDR3 totals 13 residues. The DNA for the CDR3 is TGTGCCAGCAGCTATAGGACATACGGGCCCCAGCATTTT. Translation gives CASSYRTYGPQHF.

The V and J genes are TRBV28 and TRBJ2-6, with D possibly being TRBD1 (6 bases). The CDR3 is 14 amino acids. Germline V gene sequence: CDR1 MDHEN, CDR2 SYDVKM. Deletions cut 3 bases from V and 12 bases from J, with 15 bases between. CDR3 DNA: TGTGCCAGCAGTTTGGGTACAGGGCCGACCGTCCTGACTTTC. The encoded protein is CASSLGTGPTVLTF.

The rearrangement uses TRBV29-1 and TRBJ2-7, with TRBD2 matching over 8 bases. Germline V gives CDR1 SQVTM, CDR2 ANQGSEA. CDR3 length equals 14 residues. V lost 5 bases to trimming and J lost 6 bases; unmatched junction nucleotides: 12. The CDR3 region is CSVNGGRHVGEQYF. The CDR3 DNA follows: TGCAGCGTTAACGGCGGGAGGCACGTCGGCGAGCAGTACTTC.

V usage is TRBV4-3 and J usage is TRBJ1-2, with a weak D call TRBD1 (5 bases). V lost 0 bases and J 4 bases, leaving 12 bases between the germline ends. This CDR3 has 15 amino acids. Germline V gene sequence: CDR1 LGHNA, CDR2 YSLEER. CDR3 amino acids: CASSQDSQGVYGYTF. The DNA of the CDR3 is TGCGCCAGCAGCCAAGATTCGCAGGGCGTCTATGGCTACACCTTC.

This chain links TRBV6-2 or TRBV6-3 with TRBJ2-2, with D maybe TRBD2 (5 bases). The CDR3 is made up of 14 amino acids. V dropped 5 bases and J dropped 6 bases, with 13 bases sitting between them. CDR1 and CDR2 from the germline V gene are MNHEY and SVGEGT. The CDR3 spells CASSPSGEAGELFF. CDR3 DNA: TGTGCCAGCAGTCCAAGCGGAGAAGCCGGGGAGCTGTTTTTT.

V gene TRBV9 combines with J gene TRBJ2-5; 9 bases line up with TRBD1. After removal of 3 bases from V and 5 bases from J, the junction contained 5 bases not matched to a gene. The CDR3 loop spans 14 amino acids. CDR1 is SGDLS, CDR2 YYNGEE, per germline. CDR3 sequence (DNA): TGTGCCAGCAGCGCGGGACAGGGTTCGGAGACCCAGTACTTC. Its translation: CASSAGQGSETQYF.

This chain uses TRBV7-3 with TRBJ2-3; D is uncertain. V dropped 5 bases and J dropped 7 bases, with 13 bases sitting between them. The CDR3 is 13 amino acids. Germline V lookup: CDR1 SGHTA, CDR2 FQGTGA. The CDR3 DNA follows: TGTGCCAGCAGCCCCTTACCGGGTTATACGCAGTATTTT. It specifies CASSPLPGYTQYF.

The rearrangement links TRBV6-4 to TRBJ1-5, with TRBD1 identical over 12 bases. Germline assignment: CDR1 MRHNA and CDR2 SNTAGT. V was clipped by 4 bases and J by 1 base; unmatched bases: 14. CDR3 length equals 20 residues. The CDR3 DNA follows: TGTGCCAGCAGTGGACCTTCGGGACAGGGGGCGCTTAAGAGCAATCAGCCCCAGCATTTT. Its translation: CASSGPSGQGALKSNQPQHF.

This chain uses TRBV18 with TRBJ1-6; TRBD1 matches at 7 bases. With V trimmed by 8 bases and J by 8 bases, 6 bases remained unmatched. This CDR3 has 13 residues. The germline gives CDR1 KGHSH, CDR2 LQKENI. The CDR3 is CASTQGPHSPLHF. The CDR3, as DNA: TGTGCCAGCACACAGGGGCCGCATTCACCCCTCCACTTT. The whole variable domain, remainder taken from reference TRBV18 and TRBJ1-6, is NAGVMQNPRHLVRRRGQEARLRCSPMKGHSHVYWYRQLPEEGLKFMVYLQKENIIDESGMPKERFSAEFPKEGPSILRIQQVVRGDSAAYFCASTQGPHSPLHFGNGTRLTVT.

The chain has TRBV6-5 and TRBJ2-6; perhaps TRBD2 as D (5 bases). Germline assignment: CDR1 MNHEY and CDR2 SVGAGI. The V end lost 7 bases, the J end lost 1 base, and 8 bases lay between the germline ends. This CDR3 has 14 amino acids. CDR3 DNA: TGTGCCAGCACTGGGAGATCTGGGGCCAACGTCCTGACTTTC. Its translation is CASTGRSGANVLTF.

In regard to this clone: Mismatch with germline at one junction end may stem from a read error. The chain carries TRBV25-1 and TRBJ2-1, with TRBD1 matching over 7 bases. The CDR3 runs to 14 residues. Germline-derived CDR1 and CDR2 are MGHDK and SYGVNS. Here the CDR3 reads CASSGDRLYNELFF. The CDR3, as DNA: TGTGCCAGCAGTGGGGACAGACTTTACAATGAGCTGTTCTTC.

The chain recombines TRBV23-1 with TRBJ1-2; TRBD1 might be the D (5 bases). TRBV23-1 is reported as an ORF; its role is uncertain. This CDR3 has 14 residues. Trimming took 0 bases from V and 6 from J, leaving 11 bases between them. CDR3 bases: TGCGCCAGCAGTCAATCACGGGGAGGGGATGGCTACACCTTC. This codes for CASSQSRGGDGYTF.

The CDR3 DNA reads as TGTGCCAGCAGCTTGACAGGGCACTATGGCTACACCTTC. Its translation is CASSLTGHYGYTF. This rearrangement joins TRBV5-6 to TRBJ1-2, with D possibly TRBD1 on 6 matching bases. The CDR3 covers 13 residues. The germline CDR1 and CDR2 sequences are SGHDT and YYEEEE. V was pared by 1 base and J by 3 bases, with 7 bases between.

The CDR3 spells CASRLAANTGELFF. CDR3 nucleotide sequence: TGTGCCAGTAGACTAGCGGCGAACACCGGGGAGCTGTTTTTT. The chain combines TRBV9 with TRBJ2-2, with 9 bases matching TRBD2. Per the germline V gene, CDR1 is SGDLS and CDR2 is YYNGEE. This CDR3 is 14 amino acids long. V shed 8 bases and J 0 bases; nucleotides not matched to a gene: 2. The whole variable domain, filled in from reference TRBV9 and TRBJ2-2, reads DSGVTQTPKHLITATGQRVTLRCSPRSGDLSVYWYQQSLDQGLQFLIQYYNGEERAKGNILERFSAQQFPDLHSELNLSSLELGDSALYFCASRLAANTGELFFGEGSRLTVL.

The chain combines TRBV7-9 with TRBJ2-5; 7 bases map to TRBD2. The CDR3 consists of 15 residues. Per germline, CDR1 SEHNR and CDR2 FQNEAQ (reference sequence). After removal of 5 bases from V and 1 base from J, the junction contained 7 bases not matched to a gene. The CDR3 bases are TGTGCCAGCAGCCGAGGAGCGGGGCTCCAAGAGACCCAGTACTTC. This gives the protein CASSRGAGLQETQYF.

The chain uses TRBV6-5 and TRBJ2-1, with D tentatively TRBD1 (6 bases). V lost 2 bases and J lost 6, with 17 bases in between. The CDR3 is 16 amino acids. The germline V gene has CDR1 MNHEY and CDR2 SVGAGI. CDR3 protein: CASSYTQSQGSNEQFF. CDR3 DNA sequence: TGTGCCAGCAGTTACACGCAATCACAGGGATCCAATGAGCAGTTCTTC.

The V gene is TRBV4-1, the J gene TRBJ2-5; D is uncertain. Germline CDR1 reads MGHRA; CDR2 reads YSYEKL. The CDR3 runs to 13 residues. Deletions cut 4 bases from V and 1 base from J, with 7 bases between. CDR3 nucleotides: TGCGCCAGCAGCCCGACAAGCCAAGAGACCCAGTACTTC. Translating gives CASSPTSQETQYF.

This clone was counted a single time. This chain uses TRBV19 with TRBJ1-3; D is perhaps TRBD1 (6 bases). This CDR3 has 13 amino acids. Trimming cost V 8 bases and J 2 bases, with 10 bases left between them. The germline V gene encodes CDR1 LNHDA and CDR2 SQIVND (reference sequence). The CDR3 DNA reads TGTGCCAGTGCTACAGGGACTGGAAACACCATATATTTT. Its protein is CASATGTGNTIYF. The whole variable domain, remainder taken from reference TRBV19 and TRBJ1-3, is DGGITQSPKYLFRKEGQNVTLSCEQNLNHDAMYWYRQDPGQGLRLIYYSQIVNDFQKGDIAEGYSVSREKKESFPLTVTSAQKNPTAFYLCASATGTGNTIYFGEGSWLTVV.

The chain has TRBV27 and TRBJ2-1; D is unresolved. Germline assignment: CDR1 MNHEY and CDR2 SMNVEV (reference sequence). CDR3 length: 11 amino acids. The germline V and J ends were trimmed by 3 bases and 11 bases, with 8 bases remaining between them. CDR3 DNA sequence: TGTGCCAGCAGTTTTCCCGGTAAGCAGTTCTTC. This translates into CASSFPGKQFF.

This sequence joins TRBV25-1 and TRBJ2-3, with D unresolved. Germline CDR1 and CDR2: MGHDK and SYGVNS. The CDR3 is made up of 15 amino acids. V was shortened by 4 bases and J by 3 bases, with 14 bases between the two germline ends. Here the CDR3 DNA reads TGTGCCAGCAGTGGGTCGACTGGCGGAACAGATACGCAGTATTTT. This encodes CASSGSTGGTDTQYF.

This rearrangement joins TRBV9 to TRBJ1-6; no reliable D call. V shed 2 bases and J shed 7 bases, with 7 bases lying between them. This CDR3 contains 13 residues. Per germline, CDR1 SGDLS and CDR2 YYNGEE. CDR3 nucleotides: TGTGCCAGCAGCGTCGAGTCCAATTCACCCCTCCACTTT. Its protein is CASSVESNSPLHF.

The chain links TRBV18 to TRBJ1-1, with D perhaps matching TRBD1 (5 bases). Germline V gene sequence: CDR1 KGHSH, CDR2 LQKENI. The CDR3 is 15 amino acids. V lost 3 bases and J lost 8, with 19 bases in between. In DNA form, the CDR3 reads TGTGCCAGCTCACCTCGAGACAGATCCGCTGGGGAAGCTTTCTTT. Protein sequence: CASSPRDRSAGEAFF.

This rearrangement joins TRBV25-1 to TRBJ2-1; 7 positions match TRBD2. Trimming at V came to 6 bases and at J to 6 bases, leaving 8 bases not matched to a gene. Germline V gene lookup returns CDR1 MGHDK and CDR2 SYGVNS. The CDR3 covers 14 residues. CDR3 in amino acids: CASSNGDYFNEQFF. The CDR3 DNA sequence: TGTGCCAGCAGCAACGGGGACTATTTCAATGAGCAGTTCTTC.

V and J are TRBV3-1 (or the pseudogene TRBV3-2) and TRBJ2-3; the D gene is possibly TRBD1 (6 bases). V lost 1 base and J lost 3, with 17 bases in between. CDR1 and CDR2 (germline): LGHDT, YNNKEL (reference sequence). This CDR3 comprises 17 residues. CDR3 protein: CASSQGTFLGGTDTQYF. Here the CDR3 DNA reads TGTGCCAGCAGCCAAGGGACCTTCCTAGGGGGAACAGATACGCAGTATTTT.